Shown below are 25 T cell receptor beta chains from a single sample sequenced in a study of cytomegalovirus exposure and HLA in healthy donors. The primer mix had 60 Vbeta and 13 Jbeta primers. Generated by immunoSEQ multiplex PCR, the TCRdb table keeps only in-frame clones and is missing some. The sample contains around 130,000 clones, around 81% of which appear only once. Sequenced sample: PBMCs. Every receptor here comes from a woman in her fifties or sixties in good health and CMV-seronegative.

The chain carries TRBV4-3 and TRBJ2-2; possible D gene TRBD2, 5 bases. The V gene lost 2 bases and the J gene lost 7 bases, with 14 bases spanning the gap. In germline, CDR1 is LGHNA, CDR2 YSLEER. The CDR3 runs 15 residues. The DNA for the CDR3 is TGCGCCAGCAGCCAATGGTCGGCGAGGGACGGGGAGCTGTTTTTT. Amino acid sequence: CASSQWSARDGELFF.

This clone was observed a few times. Germline and junction disagree at one end, which may indicate a read error. The CDR3 coding sequence is TGTGCCAGCAGTACCGGGACAGCAGGCTATGGCTACCCCTTC. Residues: CASSTGTAGYGYPF. The chain carries TRBV7-2 and TRBJ1-2; 7 bases agree with TRBD1. The CDR3 is 14 amino acids. The germline gives CDR1 SGHTA, CDR2 FQGNSA.

CDR3 sequence: CASSPGLSGTDTQYF. For the CDR3, the DNA is TGTGCCAGCTCACCAGGGTTAAGCGGCACAGATACGCAGTATTTT. The chain has TRBV18 and TRBJ2-3; D call uncertain. Germline values: CDR1 KGHSH, CDR2 LQKENI. The CDR3 loop spans 15 amino acids. V lost 2 bases and J lost 1, with 10 bases in between. Filled out from reference TRBV18 and TRBJ2-3, the complete variable domain reads NAGVMQNPRHLVRRRGQEARLRCSPMKGHSHVYWYRQLPEEGLKFMVYLQKENIIDESGMPKERFSAEFPKEGPSILRIQQVVRGDSAAYFCASSPGLSGTDTQYFGPGTRLTVL.

The chain recombines TRBV9 with TRBJ2-1, with 12 bases matching TRBD2. This CDR3 has 18 residues. CDR1 is SGDLS and CDR2 is YYNGEE in the germline V gene. Trimming removed 4 bases from V and 4 bases from J; junction bases left unmatched: 12. The CDR3 loop is CASSPPPGTSGYYNEQFF. The CDR3 DNA is TGTGCCAGCAGCCCACCCCCCGGGACTAGCGGGTATTACAATGAGCAGTTCTTC.

The CDR3 DNA reads as TGTGCCAGCAGCTTAGCATCTCAGGAGACCCAGTACTTC. Amino acid sequence: CASSLASQETQYF. J is TRBJ2-5 and V is TRBV7-9; D remains unclear. The CDR3 length is 13 residues. Trimming took off 0 bases at V and 5 bases at J, with 7 bases between the two ends. Germline V gives CDR1 SEHNR, CDR2 FQNEAQ (reference sequence).

The V and J genes are TRBV5-1 and TRBJ2-7, with D possibly TRBD1 on 6 matching bases. This CDR3 contains 14 residues. Per germline, CDR1 SGHRS and CDR2 YFSETQ. V dropped 4 bases and J dropped 0 bases, with 11 bases sitting between them. CDR3 sequence reads: CASSPTDSSYEQYV. CDR3 bases: TGCGCCAGCAGCCCTACGGACAGCTCCTACGAGCAGTACGTC.

This clone was found a few times. This chain uses TRBV5-5 with TRBJ2-1; D might be TRBD2 (6 bases). The CDR3 covers 11 residues. Germline V CDR1 and CDR2: SGHKS, YYEKEE (reference sequence). V lost 4 bases and J 15 bases, leaving 14 bases between the germline ends. CDR3 loop: CASSPGGIRFF. CDR3 nucleotide sequence: TGTGCCAGCAGCCCCGGGGGAATTCGGTTCTTC.

This chain connects TRBV5-6 to TRBJ2-2; 7 nucleotides line up with TRBD2. Germline V gene sequence: CDR1 SGHDT, CDR2 YYEEEE. This CDR3 is 15 amino acids long. The ends lost 6 bases at V and 1 base at J; junction bases unmatched: 6. The CDR3 here is CASTTVAGNTGELFF. The CDR3 DNA sequence: TGTGCCAGCACCACAGTAGCGGGGAACACCGGGGAGCTGTTTTTT.

This clone was detected only a few times. The genes are TRBV15 and TRBJ1-5; TRBD1 agrees at 8 bases. CDR3 length: 18 amino acids. The junction had 7 bases not matched to a gene; V was cut back by 0 bases and J by 0 bases. Germline V lookup: CDR1 LNHNV, CDR2 YYDKDF (reference sequence). The CDR3 reads CATSRDRWGQDSNQPQHF. CDR3 nucleotide sequence: TGTGCCACCAGCAGAGATCGGTGGGGACAGGATAGCAATCAGCCCCAGCATTTT.

The chain combines TRBV6-5 with TRBJ2-4; a weak D match, TRBD1 (5 bases). The germline gives CDR1 MNHEY, CDR2 SVGAGI. This CDR3 contains 15 residues. The V end lost 0 bases, the J end lost 7 bases, and 13 bases lay between the germline ends. The CDR3 region is CASSYSWGDGNIQYF. For the CDR3, the DNA is TGTGCCAGCAGTTACTCTTGGGGCGATGGGAACATTCAGTACTTC.

The chain uses TRBV21-1 and TRBJ2-1; the DNA was not compared with TRBD2, the D call given in the table. TRBV21-1 counts as a pseudogene. This CDR3 comprises 15 residues. The CDR3 spells CASSKATTSNNEQFF. In DNA, the CDR3 is TGTGCCAGCAGCAAAGCTACGACTAGTAATAATGAGCAGTTCTTC.

The rearrangement uses TRBV7-3 and TRBJ1-1, with a weak D call TRBD1 (6 bases). The germline V gene has CDR1 SGHTA and CDR2 FQGTGA. The CDR3 has 16 residues. The ends were cut back, 1 base at V and 0 bases at J, with 12 bases in the middle. The CDR3 DNA reads as TGTGCCAGCAGCTTAATAGGTGGACAGATGAACACTGAAGCTTTCTTT. Translated: CASSLIGGQMNTEAFF.

The V call is TRBV30, the J call TRBJ2-4, with 8 nucleotides matching TRBD1. The germline V gene encodes CDR1 GTSNPN and CDR2 SVGIG (reference sequence). V was clipped by 5 bases and J by 1 base; unmatched bases: 10. CDR3 length: 16 amino acids. This chain's CDR3 is CAWGDGPGGAKNIQYF. The DNA for the CDR3 is TGTGCCTGGGGGGACGGACCAGGGGGCGCCAAAAACATTCAGTACTTC.

This clone was detected once. The chain has TRBV18 and TRBJ1-1; 12 positions match TRBD1. The V gene end was trimmed by 7 bases and the J gene end by 6 bases; junction bases not matched to a gene: 12. The length of the CDR3 is 16 residues. In germline, CDR1 is KGHSH, CDR2 LQKENI. For the CDR3, the DNA is TGTGCCAGCTTTCTCGTGCCGGGACAGGGGGCGCCTGAAGCTTTCTTT. It encodes CASFLVPGQGAPEAFF.

The rearrangement links TRBV14 to TRBJ2-3; 13 positions agree with TRBD2. CDR3 length: 16 residues. Looked up from germline, CDR1 is SGHDN and CDR2 is FVKESK. Germline trimming cut 4 bases from V and 4 bases from J; bases unmatched to any gene: 5. The CDR3 loop is CASSPGTSGNSDTQYF. CDR3 DNA sequence: TGTGCCAGCAGCCCTGGGACTAGCGGGAACTCAGATACGCAGTATTTT.

This clone was seen once. The chain is built from TRBV7-9 and TRBJ1-5; a weak D match, TRBD1 (6 bases). This CDR3 is 19 amino acids long. Germline CDR1 SEHNR, CDR2 FQNEAQ (reference sequence). The V gene lost 1 base and the J gene lost 2 bases, with 21 bases spanning the gap. CDR3 loop: CASSLVGGMGGGGNQPQHF. CDR3 sequence (DNA): TGTGCCAGCAGCTTAGTTGGTGGCATGGGCGGGGGCGGCAATCAGCCCCAGCATTTT.

This chain links TRBV9 with TRBJ1-4, with no clear D. The V gene's germline CDR1 is SGDLS and CDR2 YYNGEE. The ends were cut back, 0 bases at V and 3 bases at J, with 9 bases in the middle. The CDR3 spans 15 residues. The CDR3 region is CASSVGDPSNEKLFF. CDR3 DNA: TGTGCCAGCAGCGTAGGAGATCCTTCTAATGAAAAACTGTTTTTT.

The chain combines TRBV19 with TRBJ2-1; 11 bases agree with TRBD2. The CDR3 is 15 residues long. CDR1 and CDR2 (germline): LNHDA, SQIVND (reference sequence). Trimming cost V 8 bases and J 6 bases; bases outside gene matches: 9. The CDR3 here is CASRVLAGGSNEQFF. The CDR3 nucleotides are TGTGCCAGTCGTGTCCTAGCGGGAGGTTCCAATGAGCAGTTCTTC.

The V and J genes are TRBV7-3 and TRBJ2-1; maybe TRBD2 (6 bases). CDR3 length: 15 amino acids. CDR1 SGHTA and CDR2 FQGTGA come from the germline V gene. V shed 5 bases and J shed 3 bases, with 14 bases lying between them. CDR3 protein: CASSPTRGYYNEQFF. In DNA form, the CDR3 reads TGTGCCAGCAGCCCTACCCGGGGGTACTACAATGAGCAGTTCTTC.

This clone is a singleton in its sample. The rearrangement links TRBV9 to TRBJ2-3; 13 bases match TRBD2. Germline V gene data show CDR1 as SGDLS and CDR2 as YYNGEE. The CDR3 length is 18 residues. V was pared by 4 bases and J by 4 bases, with 12 bases of the junction left unmatched. The CDR3 sequence: CASSRGTSGKVKADTQYF. In nucleotides, the CDR3 is TGTGCCAGCAGCAGAGGGACTAGCGGGAAGGTAAAGGCAGATACGCAGTATTTT.

V gene TRBV6-6 combines with J gene TRBJ2-2, with TRBD1 matching over 9 bases. The CDR3 length is 15 residues. Germline CDR1 and CDR2: MNHNY and SVGAGI (reference sequence). Unmatched junction bases numbered 6, after V lost 6 bases and J lost 4 bases. The CDR3 reads CASSRDRGSTGELFF. CDR3 in DNA: TGTGCCAGCAGCCGCGACAGGGGGAGCACCGGGGAGCTGTTTTTT.

V usage is TRBV5-1 and J usage is TRBJ2-3, with TRBD2 matching over 8 bases. Trimming removed 6 bases from V and 2 bases from J; junction bases left unmatched: 14. CDR3 length: 17 amino acids. Looked up from germline, CDR1 is SGHRS and CDR2 is YFSETQ. The CDR3 region has the DNA TGCGCCAGCATCTTAAGCGGGAGTAAATCCCTCACAGATACGCAGTATTTT. Translation gives CASILSGSKSLTDTQYF. Drawing the rest from reference TRBV5-1 and TRBJ2-3, the complete variable domain is KAGVTQTPRYLIKTRGQQVTLSCSPISGHRSVSWYQQTPGQGLQFLFEYFSETQRNKGNFPGRFSGRQFSNSRSEMNVSTLELGDSALYLCASILSGSKSLTDTQYFGPGTRLTVL.

This clone was detected only once. The CDR3 reads CATSRALTSEGEQFF. The CDR3 DNA is TGTGCCACCAGCAGAGCCCTGACTAGCGAAGGTGAGCAGTTCTTC. The chain joins TRBV15 to TRBJ2-1, with TRBD2 identical over 8 bases. Germline-derived CDR1 and CDR2 are LNHNV and YYDKDF (reference sequence). The J segment lost 9 bases and the V segment lost 1 base, leaving 8 bases of the junction unmatched. The CDR3 runs 15 residues.

V and J are TRBV18 and TRBJ1-2, with 9 positions matching TRBD1. The V segment lost 5 bases and the J segment 5 bases; nucleotides outside the gene matches: 6. The CDR3 spans 14 residues. Germline-derived CDR1 and CDR2 are KGHSH and LQKENI. CDR3 sequence: CASSRDRDLYGYTF. CDR3 nucleotide sequence: TGTGCCAGCTCAAGGGACAGGGACCTATATGGCTACACCTTC.

The rearrangement uses TRBV7-6 and TRBJ1-4, with D perhaps TRBD1 (5 bases). The V and J ends lost 5 bases and 4 bases respectively, with 14 bases between them. CDR3 length: 15 residues. The germline V gene has CDR1 SGHVS and CDR2 FNYEAQ. The CDR3: CASSQTTVGNEKLFF. The CDR3, as DNA: TGTGCCAGCAGCCAAACGACAGTTGGTAATGAAAAACTGTTTTTT.